This passage covers 19 T cell receptor beta chains from one sample sequenced in a study of technical replicates of blood from a handful of donors. The protocol was immunoSEQ multiplex PCR, while the TCRdb copy is restricted to in-frame clones and leaves out a portion. The sample lists about 81,000 clones, 90% to 97% occurring once. Sequencing used T cells isolated from PBMCs. Source of these receptors: a human donor in good health.

The V call is TRBV25-1, the J call TRBJ1-1; 8 bases are a match to TRBD1. The J segment lost 6 bases and the V segment lost 4 bases, leaving 4 bases of the junction unmatched. This CDR3 region has 13 residues. Per the germline V gene, CDR1 is MGHDK and CDR2 is SYGVNS. DNA of the CDR3: TGTGCCAGCAGTGCCCTACAGGGGGCTGAAGCTTTCTTT. Its protein is CASSALQGAEAFF.

CDR3 sequence: CASSFRGPREQYF. CDR3 nucleotides: TGTGCCAGCAGCTTTAGAGGCCCCAGAGAGCAGTACTTC. The rearrangement links TRBV7-9 to TRBJ2-7; no definite D call. Germline CDR1 and CDR2: SEHNR and FQNEAQ (reference sequence). V was clipped by 3 bases and J by 7 bases, with 13 bases between them. The CDR3 is 13 residues long.

The chain's CDR3 is CASSSGWGRAHEQYF. DNA for the CDR3: TGTGCCAGCAGCTCGGGGTGGGGGAGGGCCCACGAGCAGTACTTC. This chain joins TRBV5-6 and TRBJ2-7, with 7 bases that match TRBD2. V shed 3 bases, J shed 5 bases, and the junction held 11 bases outside the gene matches. In germline, CDR1 is SGHDT, CDR2 YYEEEE. This CDR3 comprises 15 residues. Full variable domain (remainder filled in from reference TRBV5-6 and TRBJ2-7): DAGVTQSPTHLIKTRGQQVTLRCSPKSGHDTVSWYQQALGQGPQFIFQYYEEEERQRGNFPDRFSGHQFPNYSSELNVNALLLGDSALYLCASSSGWGRAHEQYFGPGTRLTVT.

The chain has TRBV15 and TRBJ2-3; possible D gene TRBD2, 5 bases. Trimming removed 3 bases from V and 2 bases from J, with 12 bases in between. Germline lookup yields CDR1 LNHNV and CDR2 YYDKDF (reference sequence). The CDR3 consists of 15 residues. The CDR3 spells CATSRVGNPTDTQYF. DNA of the CDR3: TGTGCCACCAGCAGGGTCGGGAATCCCACAGATACGCAGTATTTT.

The chain combines TRBV30 with TRBJ2-7; 7 bases match TRBD2. Germline values: CDR1 GTSNPN, CDR2 SVGIG (reference sequence). The J segment lost 0 bases and the V segment lost 4 bases, leaving 6 bases of the junction unmatched. The CDR3 length is 14 residues. The CDR3 protein is CAWKVAGNSYEQYF. The CDR3 bases are TGTGCCTGGAAGGTAGCGGGTAACTCCTACGAGCAGTACTTC.

The chain has TRBV10-1 and TRBJ1-2; tentatively, D is TRBD1 (5 bases). Per the germline V gene, CDR1 is WNHNN and CDR2 is SYGVQD (reference sequence). The length of the CDR3 is 13 residues. Deletions cut 0 bases from V and 5 bases from J, with 7 bases between. The CDR3 sequence is CASSESGEYGYTF. Here the CDR3 DNA reads TGCGCCAGCAGTGAGTCAGGGGAATATGGCTACACCTTC.

The rearrangement joins TRBV7-2 to TRBJ1-2; D gene ambiguous. The CDR3 length is 15 residues. The V end lost 1 base, the J end lost 0 bases, and 9 bases lay between the germline ends. CDR1 is SGHTA, CDR2 FQGNSA, per germline. CDR3 coding DNA: TGTGCCAGCAGCTTAGACAGACAAGCTAACTATGGCTACACCTTC. As protein: CASSLDRQANYGYTF.

The V and J genes are TRBV27 and TRBJ2-7, with D perhaps TRBD1 (6 bases). The V gene's germline CDR1 is MNHEY and CDR2 SMNVEV (reference sequence). There are 13 residues in the CDR3. V was shortened by 6 bases and J by 6 bases, with 15 bases between the two germline ends. Here the CDR3 reads CASRGRGQGEQYF. CDR3 nucleotides: TGTGCCAGCAGAGGCAGGGGTCAAGGCGAGCAGTACTTC.

The chain links TRBV7-3 to TRBJ2-1; 7 positions match TRBD2. Germline V CDR1 and CDR2: SGHTA, FQGTGA. The trim removed 2 bases at V and 6 bases at J, leaving 1 base unmatched. CDR3 length: 13 amino acids. The CDR3 nucleotides read TGTGCCAGCAGCTTATCTAGCGGCAATGAGCAGTTCTTC. Protein sequence: CASSLSSGNEQFF.

The chain carries TRBV5-4 and TRBJ1-1; D gene uncertain. Germline V CDR1 and CDR2: SGHNT, YYREEE (reference sequence). Trimming shortened V by 0 bases and J by 6 bases, and 12 bases separated the two germline ends. CDR3 size: 14 residues. CDR3 sequence reads: CASSLGEDVAEAFF. CDR3 bases: TGTGCCAGCAGCTTGGGTGAGGATGTCGCTGAAGCTTTCTTT.

This chain uses TRBV10-3 with TRBJ2-3, with TRBD2 identical over 7 bases. The germline V gene has CDR1 ENHRY and CDR2 SYGVKD. The V and J ends lost 3 bases and 1 base, in that order; junction bases with no gene match: 1. The CDR3 spans 14 residues. The CDR3 coding sequence is TGTGCCATCAGTGATCTAGCGGGCACAGATACGCAGTATTTT. It codes for CAISDLAGTDTQYF.

In its sample, this clone was seen many times. The chain carries TRBV5-1 and TRBJ1-1, with D tentatively TRBD1 (5 bases). The CDR3 extends over 15 amino acids. The germline V gene encodes CDR1 SGHRS and CDR2 YFSETQ. V was clipped by 7 bases and J by 3 bases, with 19 bases between them. DNA of the CDR3: TGCGCCAGCCTGGAGGGTCTGGGGCTTGACACTGAAGCTTTCTTT. Translating gives CASLEGLGLDTEAFF.

The J gene is TRBJ2-7, the V gene TRBV10-3; TRBD1 might be the D (5 bases). Trimming stripped 2 bases from V and 3 bases from J, with 17 bases between. The CDR3 sequence is 16 residues long. Germline V gives CDR1 ENHRY, CDR2 SYGVKD. This chain's CDR3 is CAISEAAGNTDYEQYF. DNA for the CDR3: TGTGCCATCAGTGAGGCAGCAGGGAACACCGACTACGAGCAGTACTTC.

The rearrangement uses TRBV5-1 and TRBJ2-1; 8 nucleotides agree with TRBD2. Germline CDR1 and CDR2: SGHRS and YFSETQ. CDR3 length: 14 amino acids. Trimming took 1 base from V and 7 from J; bases not matched to a gene: 4. The chain's CDR3 is CASSLTSGPNEQFF. The DNA for the CDR3 is TGCGCCAGCAGCTTGACTAGCGGTCCTAATGAGCAGTTCTTC.

V usage is TRBV13 and J usage is TRBJ1-3; the D gene is possibly TRBD1 (6 bases). This CDR3 contains 15 residues. Germline V gives CDR1 PRHDT, CDR2 FYEKMQ (reference sequence). Trimming pared 0 bases from V and 0 bases from J, leaving 6 bases between. In DNA, the CDR3 is TGTGCCAGCAGCTTAGGGGACAGCTCTGGAAACACCATATATTTT. Translation: CASSLGDSSGNTIYF.

The V call is TRBV2, the J call TRBJ2-5, with D possibly TRBD1 on 5 matching bases. V lost 5 bases and J 2 bases, leaving 15 bases between the germline ends. CDR3 length equals 15 residues. CDR1 and CDR2 (germline): SNHLY, FYNNEI. CDR3 residues: CASSKLRQPQETQYF. In DNA form, the CDR3 reads TGTGCCAGCAGTAAACTTCGACAGCCACAAGAGACCCAGTACTTC.

This clone was seen once. The chain is built from TRBV11-2 and TRBJ2-1; D not certain. V lost 6 bases to trimming and J lost 5 bases, with 14 bases between them. This CDR3 spans 14 amino acids. Per germline, CDR1 SGHAT and CDR2 FQNNGV. The CDR3 loop is CASRAIWADNEQFF. CDR3 DNA sequence: TGTGCCAGCAGGGCTATCTGGGCCGACAATGAGCAGTTCTTC.

The chain joins TRBV4-2 to TRBJ1-1; TRBD1 aligns across 9 bases. Trimming removed 0 bases from V and 3 bases from J; junction bases left unmatched: 8. CDR1 is LGHNA, CDR2 YNFKEQ, per germline. The CDR3 contains 17 residues. CDR3 sequence reads: CASSQDLSQGADTEAFF. CDR3 bases: TGTGCCAGCAGCCAAGACCTATCACAGGGGGCTGACACTGAAGCTTTCTTT.

The chain combines TRBV7-2 with TRBJ1-5; tentative D call: TRBD1 (5 bases). Germline CDR1 reads SGHTA; CDR2 reads FQGNSA. Trimming removed 6 bases from V and 6 bases from J, with 15 bases in between. The CDR3 runs 14 residues. The CDR3 DNA reads as TGTGCCAGCAGTTTTGGGGGGATGGCTCAGCCCCAGCATTTT. Amino acids: CASSFGGMAQPQHF.